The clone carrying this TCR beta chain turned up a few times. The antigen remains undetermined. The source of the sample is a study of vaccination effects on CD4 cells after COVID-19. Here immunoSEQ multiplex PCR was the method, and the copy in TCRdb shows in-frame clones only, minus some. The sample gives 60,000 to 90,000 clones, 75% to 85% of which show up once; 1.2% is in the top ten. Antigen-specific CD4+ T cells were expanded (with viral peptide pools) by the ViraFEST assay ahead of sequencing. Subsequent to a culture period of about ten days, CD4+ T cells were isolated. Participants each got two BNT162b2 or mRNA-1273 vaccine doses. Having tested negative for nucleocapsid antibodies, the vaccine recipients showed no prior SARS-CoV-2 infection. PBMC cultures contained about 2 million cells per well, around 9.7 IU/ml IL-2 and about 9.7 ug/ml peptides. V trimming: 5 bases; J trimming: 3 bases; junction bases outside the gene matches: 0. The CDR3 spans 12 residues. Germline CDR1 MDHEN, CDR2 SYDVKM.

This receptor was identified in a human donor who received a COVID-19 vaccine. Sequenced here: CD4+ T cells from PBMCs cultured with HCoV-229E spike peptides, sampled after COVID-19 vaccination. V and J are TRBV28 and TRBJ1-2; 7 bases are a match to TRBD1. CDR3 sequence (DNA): TGTGCCAGCAGTACAGGGGACTATGGCTACACCTTC. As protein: CASSTGDYGYTF.